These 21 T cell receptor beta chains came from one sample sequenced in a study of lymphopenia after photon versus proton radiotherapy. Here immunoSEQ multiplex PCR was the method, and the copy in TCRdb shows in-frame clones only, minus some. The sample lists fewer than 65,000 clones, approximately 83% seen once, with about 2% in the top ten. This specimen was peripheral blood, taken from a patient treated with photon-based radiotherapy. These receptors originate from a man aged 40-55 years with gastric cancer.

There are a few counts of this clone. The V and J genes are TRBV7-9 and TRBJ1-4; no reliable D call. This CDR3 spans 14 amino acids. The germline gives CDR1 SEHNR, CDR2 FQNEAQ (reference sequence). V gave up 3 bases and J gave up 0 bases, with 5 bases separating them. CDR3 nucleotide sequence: TGTGCCAGCAGCTTGGGTGCAACTAATGAAAAACTGTTTTTT. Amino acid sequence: CASSLGATNEKLFF.

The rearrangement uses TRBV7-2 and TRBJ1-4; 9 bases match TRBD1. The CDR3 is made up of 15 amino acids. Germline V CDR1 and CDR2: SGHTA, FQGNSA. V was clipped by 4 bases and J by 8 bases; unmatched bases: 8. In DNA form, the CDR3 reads TGTGCCAGCAGCTCCCCCGGGACAGGGTACGAAAAACTGTTTTTT. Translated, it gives CASSSPGTGYEKLFF.

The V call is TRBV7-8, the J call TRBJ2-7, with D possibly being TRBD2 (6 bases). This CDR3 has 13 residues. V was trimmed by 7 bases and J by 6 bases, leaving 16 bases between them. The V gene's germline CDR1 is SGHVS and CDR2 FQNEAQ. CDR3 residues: CASKRRGKGEQYF. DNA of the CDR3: TGTGCCAGCAAGAGGCGGGGTAAGGGCGAGCAGTACTTC.

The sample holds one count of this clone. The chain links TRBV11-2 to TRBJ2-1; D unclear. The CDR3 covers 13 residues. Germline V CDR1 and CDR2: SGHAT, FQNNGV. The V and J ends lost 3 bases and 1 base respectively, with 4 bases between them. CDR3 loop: CASSLASYNEQFF. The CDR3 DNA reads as TGTGCCAGCAGCTTGGCTTCCTACAATGAGCAGTTCTTC.

The CDR3 reads CASSQTGTGSSGELFF. Here the CDR3 DNA reads TGCGCCAGCAGCCAGACCGGGACAGGGTCGTCCGGGGAGCTGTTTTTT. The V gene is TRBV4-1, the J gene TRBJ2-2, with 9 bases that match TRBD1. J was trimmed by 6 bases and V by 3 bases; bases with no gene match: 8. CDR1 MGHRA and CDR2 YSYEKL come from the germline V gene. The CDR3 covers 16 residues.

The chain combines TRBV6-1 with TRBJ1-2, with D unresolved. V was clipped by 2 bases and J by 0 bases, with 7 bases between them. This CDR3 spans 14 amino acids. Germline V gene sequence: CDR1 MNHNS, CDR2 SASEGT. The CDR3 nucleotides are TGTGCCAGCAGTGAAAGTAGTGCTAACTATGGCTACACCTTC. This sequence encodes CASSESSANYGYTF.

The CDR3 is CASSPDLQAGNTIYF. The CDR3 DNA follows: TGTGCCAGCAGCCCCGACCTCCAAGCGGGAAACACCATATATTTT. This rearrangement joins TRBV7-6 to TRBJ1-3; D unclear. V gave up 5 bases and J gave up 4 bases, with 15 bases separating them. The germline V gene encodes CDR1 SGHVS and CDR2 FNYEAQ. This CDR3 comprises 15 residues.

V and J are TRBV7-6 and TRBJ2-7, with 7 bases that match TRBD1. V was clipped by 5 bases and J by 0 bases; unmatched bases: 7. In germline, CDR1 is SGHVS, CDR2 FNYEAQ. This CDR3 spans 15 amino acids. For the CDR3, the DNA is TGTGCCAGCAGCCCCGGGACAGAGAACTCCTACGAGCAGTACTTC. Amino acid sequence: CASSPGTENSYEQYF. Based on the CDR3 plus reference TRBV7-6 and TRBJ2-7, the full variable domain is GAGVSQSPRYKVTKRGQDVALRCDPISGHVSLYWYRQALGQGPEFLTYFNYEAQQDKSGLPNDRFSAERPEGSISTLTIQRTEQRDSAMYRCASSPGTENSYEQYFGPGTRLTVT.

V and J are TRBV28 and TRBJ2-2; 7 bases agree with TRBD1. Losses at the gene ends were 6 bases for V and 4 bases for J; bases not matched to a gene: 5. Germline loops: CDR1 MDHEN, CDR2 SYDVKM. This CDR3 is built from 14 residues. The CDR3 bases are TGTGCCAGCAGGACGACAGGGATCACCGGGGAGCTGTTTTTT. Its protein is CASRTTGITGELFF.

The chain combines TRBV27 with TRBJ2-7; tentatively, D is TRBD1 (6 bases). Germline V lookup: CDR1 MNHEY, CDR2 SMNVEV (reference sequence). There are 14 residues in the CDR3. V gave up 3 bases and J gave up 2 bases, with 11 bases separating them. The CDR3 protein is CASSFGQGPYEQYF. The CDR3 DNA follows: TGTGCCAGCAGTTTCGGGCAGGGGCCCTACGAGCAGTACTTC.

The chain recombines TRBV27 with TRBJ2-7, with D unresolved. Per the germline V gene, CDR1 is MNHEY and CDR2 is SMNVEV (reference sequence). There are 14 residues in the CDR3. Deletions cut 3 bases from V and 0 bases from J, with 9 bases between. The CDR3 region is CASSFNWDSYEQYF. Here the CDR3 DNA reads TGTGCCAGCAGTTTCAACTGGGACTCCTACGAGCAGTACTTC.

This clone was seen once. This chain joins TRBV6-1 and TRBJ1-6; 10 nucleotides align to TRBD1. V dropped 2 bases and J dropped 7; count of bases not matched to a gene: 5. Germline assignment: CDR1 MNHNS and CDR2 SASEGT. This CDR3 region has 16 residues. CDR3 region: CASSETRTGGNSPLHF. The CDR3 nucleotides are TGTGCCAGCAGTGAAACCAGGACAGGGGGGAATTCACCCCTCCACTTT.

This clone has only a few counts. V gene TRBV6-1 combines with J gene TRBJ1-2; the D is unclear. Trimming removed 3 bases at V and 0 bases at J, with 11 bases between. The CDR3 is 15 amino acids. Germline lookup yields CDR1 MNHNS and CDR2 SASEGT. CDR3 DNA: TGTGCCAGCAGTGACGGGCCGATTCCTAACTATGGCTACACCTTC. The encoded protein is CASSDGPIPNYGYTF.

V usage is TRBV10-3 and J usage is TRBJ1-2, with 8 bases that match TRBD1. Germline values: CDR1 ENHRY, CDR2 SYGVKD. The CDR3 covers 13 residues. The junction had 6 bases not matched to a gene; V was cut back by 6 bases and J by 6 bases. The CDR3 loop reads CAIREDRGNGYTF. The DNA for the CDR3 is TGTGCCATCAGGGAAGACAGGGGAAATGGCTACACCTTC.

This CDR3 reads CASSTSGTGFYEQYF. The CDR3 DNA sequence: TGTGCCAGTAGTACTAGTGGGACAGGGTTCTACGAGCAGTACTTC. The V and J genes are TRBV19 and TRBJ2-7, with 9 bases lining up with TRBD1. V lost 4 bases and J lost 3; bases outside the gene matches: 7. The CDR3 has 15 residues. Germline loops: CDR1 LNHDA, CDR2 SQIVND (reference sequence).

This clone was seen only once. The CDR3 here is CASRPTGEASEQYF. The CDR3 coding sequence is TGTGCCAGTAGGCCGACAGGGGAGGCGAGCGAGCAGTACTTC. The V gene is TRBV19, the J gene TRBJ2-7; 8 nucleotides line up with TRBD1. The V gene's germline CDR1 is LNHDA and CDR2 SQIVND (reference sequence). The junction had 10 bases not matched to a gene; V was cut back by 6 bases and J by 6 bases. This CDR3 is 14 amino acids long.

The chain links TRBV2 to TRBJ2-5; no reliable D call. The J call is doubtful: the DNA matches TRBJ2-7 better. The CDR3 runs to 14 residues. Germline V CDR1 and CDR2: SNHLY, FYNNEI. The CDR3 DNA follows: TGTGCCAGCAGTGAAGTTAAGGGTTCCTACGAGCAGTACTTC. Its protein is CASSEVKGSYEQYF.

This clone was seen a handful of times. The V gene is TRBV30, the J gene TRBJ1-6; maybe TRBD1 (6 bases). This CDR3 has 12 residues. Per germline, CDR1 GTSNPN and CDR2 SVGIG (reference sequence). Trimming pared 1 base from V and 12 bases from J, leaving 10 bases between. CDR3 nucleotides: TGTGCCTGGAGTGGGGGGGCGGGACCCCTCCACTTT. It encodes CAWSGGAGPLHF.

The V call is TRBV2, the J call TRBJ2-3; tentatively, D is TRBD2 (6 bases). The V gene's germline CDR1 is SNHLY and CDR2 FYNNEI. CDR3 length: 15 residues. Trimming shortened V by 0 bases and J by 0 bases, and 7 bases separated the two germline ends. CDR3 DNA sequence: TGTGCCAGCAGTGAAGCCGGGACTAGCACAGATACGCAGTATTTT. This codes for CASSEAGTSTDTQYF.

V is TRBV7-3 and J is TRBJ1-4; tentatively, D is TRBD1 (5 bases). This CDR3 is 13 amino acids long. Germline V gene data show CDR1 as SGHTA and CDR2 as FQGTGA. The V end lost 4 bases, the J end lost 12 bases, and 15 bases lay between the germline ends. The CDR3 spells CASSSQDGGELFF. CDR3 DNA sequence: TGTGCCAGCAGCTCACAAGACGGGGGTGAACTGTTTTTT.

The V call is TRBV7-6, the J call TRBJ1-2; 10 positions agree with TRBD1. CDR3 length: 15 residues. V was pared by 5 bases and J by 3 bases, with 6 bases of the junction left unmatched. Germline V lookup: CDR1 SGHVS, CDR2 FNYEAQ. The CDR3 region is CASSPGQGVDYGYTF. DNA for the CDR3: TGTGCCAGCAGCCCCGGACAGGGGGTAGACTATGGCTACACCTTC.